These T cell receptor beta chains were read from a single sample in a study of CD8 T cells in Susac syndrome. TCRdb called the immunoSEQ multiplex PCR reads again in MiXCR, with one record for every CDR3 protein. The sample includes fewer than 200,000 distinct CDR3 sequences, 90% to 95% of them seen just once. Material for sequencing was CD4+ T cells from PBMCs. The receptors come from a human donor in good health. The CDR3 runs from the conserved cysteine through the conserved F or W. D genes are given only for firm matches. Expanded clones are given a class, and other clones once, few, many or no size at all.

J: TRBJ1-2
V: TRBV4-3
D: NA
size: once
CDR3: CASSQLEGREGYTF
DNA: TGCGCCAGCAGCCAGCTCGAGGGCCGCGAGGGCTACACCTTC

J: TRBJ2-2
V: TRBV29-1
D: TRBD2
size: NA
CDR3: CSVEDPPPSGGASGELFF
DNA: TGCAGCGTTGAAGATCCCCCGCCTAGCGGGGGGGCTAGCGGGGAGCTGTTTTTT

J: TRBJ2-3
V: TRBV4-1
D: TRBD2
size: NA
CDR3: CASSQVRETSSTDTQYF
DNA: TGCGCCAGCAGCCAAGTGCGGGAGACTTCCTCCACAGATACGCAGTATTTT

J: TRBJ2-3
V: TRBV20-1
D: TRBD2
size: NA
CDR3: CSTSGGRGADTQYF
DNA: TGCAGTACCTCGGGGGGGCGCGGAGCAGATACGCAGTATTTT

J: TRBJ1-5
V: TRBV7-9
D: TRBD1
size: NA
CDR3: CASSQTGLSQPQHF
DNA: TGTGCCAGCAGCCAGACAGGGCTGAGTCAGCCCCAGCATTTT

J: TRBJ2-7
V: TRBV27
D: TRBD1
size: NA
CDR3: CASRRQGQSGYEQYF
DNA: TGTGCCAGCAGGAGACAGGGACAATCGGGCTACGAGCAGTACTTC

J: TRBJ2-7
V: TRBV28
D: TRBD1
size: NA
CDR3: CASNLAGQGAYEQYF
DNA: TGTGCCAGCAATTTAGCCGGACAGGGCGCGTACGAGCAGTACTTC

J: TRBJ2-6
V: TRBV18
D: NA
size: once
CDR3: CASSPRAGANVLTF
DNA: TGTGCCAGCTCACCAAGGGCTGGGGCCAACGTCCTGACTTTC

J: TRBJ2-5
V: TRBV6-1
D: NA
size: NA
CDR3: CASSKQGRKTQYF
DNA: TGTGCCAGCAGTAAACAGGGCCGTAAGACCCAGTACTTC

J: TRBJ2-3
V: TRBV28
D: TRBD2
size: NA
CDR3: CASSSSGERGGPDTQYF
DNA: TGTGCCAGCAGTTCATCCGGGGAGCGGGGGGGCCCAGATACGCAGTATTTT

J: TRBJ1-5
V: TRBV18
D: NA
size: NA
CDR3: CASSPGTNQPQHF
DNA: TGTGCCAGCTCACCCGGGACCAATCAGCCCCAGCATTTT

J: TRBJ2-3
V: TRBV19
D: NA
size: NA
CDR3: CASSIQKDTDTQYF
DNA: TGTGCCAGTAGTATACAGAAGGATACAGATACGCAGTATTTT

J: TRBJ1-1
V: TRBV3-1
D: NA
size: NA
CDR3: CASSPGSSEAFF
DNA: TGTGCCAGCAGCCCAGGGTCCTCTGAAGCTTTCTTT

J: TRBJ2-7
V: TRBV10-3
D: NA
size: NA
CDR3: CAISEAGSSYEQYF
DNA: TGTGCCATCAGTGAGGCAGGATCCTCCTACGAGCAGTACTTC

J: TRBJ1-4
V: TRBV18
D: NA
size: NA
CDR3: CASSPPSGVEKLFF
DNA: TGTGCCAGCTCACCACCATCCGGGGTTGAAAAACTGTTTTTT

J: TRBJ1-5
V: TRBV19
D: NA
size: NA
CDR3: CASNLYSNQPQHF
DNA: TGTGCCAGTAACCTCTATAGCAATCAGCCCCAGCATTTT

J: TRBJ2-1
V: TRBV25-1
D: TRBD2
size: NA
CDR3: CASSGSTGASGAHEQFF
DNA: TGTGCCAGCAGTGGGTCGACCGGGGCTAGCGGGGCGCATGAGCAGTTCTTC

J: TRBJ2-1
V: TRBV7-9
D: TRBD1
size: NA
CDR3: CASSPGTGTWNEQFF
DNA: TGTGCCAGCAGCCCAGGGACAGGGACTTGGAATGAGCAGTTCTTC

J: TRBJ2-3
V: TRBV12-3/TRBV12-4
D: NA
size: NA
CDR3: CASRSQQRDTQYF
DNA: TGTGCCAGCAGATCCCAGCAGCGTGATACGCAGTATTTT

J: TRBJ1-1
V: TRBV14
D: NA
size: NA
CDR3: CASSQENSEAFF
DNA: TGTGCCAGCAGCCAAGAGAACTCTGAAGCTTTCTTT

J: TRBJ2-1
V: TRBV27
D: TRBD1
size: NA
CDR3: CASSRPGQGSNEQFF
DNA: TGTGCCAGCAGTCGGCCGGGACAGGGTAGCAATGAGCAGTTCTTC

J: TRBJ2-2
V: TRBV7-2
D: NA
size: NA
CDR3: CASSPPQVGTGELFF
DNA: TGTGCCAGCAGCCCCCCCCAGGTTGGCACCGGGGAGCTGTTTTTT

J: TRBJ2-7
V: TRBV6-5
D: TRBD2
size: NA
CDR3: CASRVPRGGAYEQYF
DNA: TGTGCCAGCAGGGTTCCTCGGGGGGGAGCCTACGAGCAGTACTTC

J: TRBJ2-3
V: TRBV24-1
D: NA
size: NA
CDR3: CATSVPGPSTDTQYF
DNA: TGTGCCACCAGCGTCCCGGGGCCTAGCACAGATACGCAGTATTTT

J: TRBJ1-6
V: TRBV7-8
D: NA
size: NA
CDR3: CASSRSIYNSPLHF
DNA: TGTGCCAGCAGCCGATCCATATATAATTCACCCCTCCACTTT

J: TRBJ2-1
V: TRBV5-4
D: NA
size: NA
CDR3: CASSPKTGTGNEQFF
DNA: TGTGCCAGCAGCCCTAAAACCGGGACCGGGAATGAGCAGTTCTTC

J: TRBJ2-2
V: TRBV19
D: TRBD1
size: NA
CDR3: CASSQKGATGELFF
DNA: TGTGCCAGTAGCCAAAAGGGGGCCACCGGGGAGCTGTTTTTT

J: TRBJ2-7
V: TRBV2
D: TRBD2
size: NA
CDR3: CASSEGGTSLLYEQYF
DNA: TGTGCCAGCAGTGAAGGCGGGACTAGCTTACTCTACGAGCAGTACTTC

J: TRBJ1-4
V: TRBV29-1
D: NA
size: NA
CDR3: CSVEDRVWGAGEKLFF
DNA: TGCAGCGTTGAAGATAGGGTTTGGGGGGCGGGAGAAAAACTGTTTTTT